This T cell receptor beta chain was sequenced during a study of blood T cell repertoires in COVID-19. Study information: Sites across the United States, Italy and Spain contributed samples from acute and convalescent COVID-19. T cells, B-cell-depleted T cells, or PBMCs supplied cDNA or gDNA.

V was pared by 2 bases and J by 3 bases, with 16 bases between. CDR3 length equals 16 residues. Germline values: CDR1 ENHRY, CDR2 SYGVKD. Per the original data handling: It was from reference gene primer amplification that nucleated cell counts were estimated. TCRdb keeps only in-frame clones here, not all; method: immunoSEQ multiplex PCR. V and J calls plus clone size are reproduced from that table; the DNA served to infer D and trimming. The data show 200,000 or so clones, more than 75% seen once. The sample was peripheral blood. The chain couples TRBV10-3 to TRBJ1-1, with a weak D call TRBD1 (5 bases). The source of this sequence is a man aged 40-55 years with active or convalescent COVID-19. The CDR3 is CAISEGVGLFDTEAFF. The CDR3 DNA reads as TGTGCCATCAGTGAGGGGGTGGGGCTCTTCGACACTGAAGCTTTCTTT.